This section outlines one TCR beta chain sequence together with its context. Its specificity is not known. These data come from a study of T cell responses to AZD1222 COVID-19 vaccine. Study-wide points: Researchers took repertoire samples only after the peak T cell response had come. Two AZD1222 doses significantly raised spike-specific TCR breadth and depth over controls. At baseline, seropositivity was found in only a handful of AZD1222 recipients. Donors skewed white British and female; clonal diversity was possibly underestimated.

Germline V gene data show CDR1 as MNHEY and CDR2 as SVGAGI. This CDR3 has 14 residues. J was trimmed by 7 bases and V by 2 bases; bases with no gene match: 4. Data came from immunoSEQ multiplex PCR; TCRdb stores just in-frame clones and leaves some out. The sample lists roughly 140,000 clones, 82% occurring once. This receptor was taken from an adult in good health. The sequencing used peripheral blood, collected on day 0 of MenACWY control vaccination. J is TRBJ1-4 and V is TRBV6-5; 7 nucleotides agree with TRBD1. CDR3 DNA: TGTGCCAGCAGTTACACGACAGGGACTGAAAAACTGTTTTTT. It is translated as CASSYTTGTEKLFF.